These 14 T cell receptor beta chains originate from one sample sequenced in a study of OX40 agonist ivuxolimab in advanced cancers. Some clones are missing from TCRdb's copy, which holds only in-frame ones; the method was immunoSEQ multiplex PCR. The table lists 55,000 to 80,000 clones, approximately 81% of them singletons. Sequenced here: CD4+ or CD8+ T cells sorted from blood, sampled in a trial of the OX40 agonist ivuxolimab. The receptors stem from an adult with an advanced solid tumor such as melanoma, head and neck, liver or kidney cancer.

The gene calls are TRBV27 and TRBJ2-3; no firm D call. The CDR3 is made up of 15 amino acids. Trimming removed 3 bases at V and 2 bases at J, with 12 bases between. Germline V gene lookup returns CDR1 MNHEY and CDR2 SMNVEV (reference sequence). The CDR3 DNA is TGTGCCAGCAGTTTCAGACCCACCCCCACAGATACGCAGTATTTT. This gives the protein CASSFRPTPTDTQYF.

The chain carries TRBV2 and TRBJ2-1; D gene ambiguous. V was clipped by 2 bases and J by 3 bases, with 8 bases between them. The CDR3 sequence is 14 residues long. In germline, CDR1 is SNHLY, CDR2 FYNNEI. CDR3 amino acids: CASSETPRYNEQFF. CDR3 bases: TGTGCCAGCAGTGAAACGCCCCGCTACAATGAGCAGTTCTTC.

This clone has only a few counts. The chain couples TRBV29-1 to TRBJ1-1; D gene uncertain. CDR1 and CDR2 (germline): SQVTM, ANQGSEA. V lost 6 bases to trimming and J lost 0 bases, with 8 bases between them. CDR3 length: 12 amino acids. CDR3 region: CSVRRVNTEAFF. The CDR3 DNA sequence: TGCAGCGTGAGGAGGGTGAACACTGAAGCTTTCTTT.

The V and J genes are TRBV5-1 and TRBJ2-7; 8 bases agree with TRBD1. Germline-derived CDR1 and CDR2 are SGHRS and YFSETQ. This CDR3 spans 15 amino acids. Germline trimming cut 4 bases from V and 2 bases from J; bases unmatched to any gene: 8. CDR3 sequence (DNA): TGCGCCAGCAGCCCCCAGACAGGGGTGGCCTACGAGCAGTACTTC. Translated, it gives CASSPQTGVAYEQYF.

The CDR3 reads CASSIRQSPGELFF. CDR3 bases: TGTGCCAGTAGTATCCGACAGTCTCCCGGGGAGCTGTTTTTT. J is TRBJ2-2 and V is TRBV19; TRBD1 is a possible D gene (5 bases). In germline, CDR1 is LNHDA, CDR2 SQIVND (reference sequence). There are 14 residues in the CDR3. V shed 3 bases and J shed 6 bases, with 11 bases lying between them.

This clone has a single count. The V gene is TRBV2, the J gene TRBJ2-5; 8 bases are a match to TRBD2. The junction had 10 bases not matched to a gene; V was cut back by 4 bases and J by 9 bases. This CDR3 is built from 14 residues. CDR1 is SNHLY, CDR2 FYNNEI, per germline. CDR3 sequence: CASSVGSGAWAQYF. The DNA for the CDR3 is TGTGCCAGCAGTGTGGGTAGCGGGGCCTGGGCCCAGTACTTC. Full variable domain (missing parts from reference TRBV2 and TRBJ2-5): EPEVTQTPSHQVTQMGQEVILRCVPISNHLYFYWYRQILGQKVEFLVSFYNNEISEKSEIFDDQFSVERPDGSNFTLKIRSTKLEDSAMYFCASSVGSGAWAQYFGPGTRLLVL.

The V gene is TRBV27, the J gene TRBJ2-7; 7 nucleotides agree with TRBD1. The CDR3 loop spans 14 amino acids. Germline CDR1 reads MNHEY; CDR2 reads SMNVEV (reference sequence). Germline trimming cut 10 bases from V and 6 bases from J; bases unmatched to any gene: 15. This CDR3 reads CATNRLDRAGEQYF. The CDR3 nucleotides are TGTGCCACCAACCGATTAGACAGGGCCGGCGAGCAGTACTTC.

The chain employs TRBV29-1 and TRBJ1-2, with 12 positions matching TRBD1. CDR1 and CDR2 (germline): SQVTM, ANQGSEA. The V gene end was trimmed by 4 bases and the J gene end by 6 bases; junction bases not matched to a gene: 6. The CDR3 is 14 amino acids. Written as DNA, the CDR3 is TGCAGCGTTGGGAAGGGACAGGGGGCGGATGGCTACACCTTC. It yields the protein CSVGKGQGADGYTF. The entire variable domain, with the rest obtained from reference TRBV29-1 and TRBJ1-2, is as follows: SAVISQKPSRDICQRGTSLTIQCQVDSQVTMMFWYRQQPGQSLTLIATANQGSEATYESGFVIDKFPISRPNLTFSTLTVSNMSPEDSSIYLCSVGKGQGADGYTFGSGTRLTVV.

The V call is TRBV4-2, the J call TRBJ2-7, with 9 positions matching TRBD1. The CDR3 covers 16 residues. Germline values: CDR1 LGHNA, CDR2 YNFKEQ. The ends lost 3 bases at V and 2 bases at J; junction bases unmatched: 8. CDR3 loop: CASSHLLGQGTYEQYF. The CDR3 region has the DNA TGTGCCAGCAGCCACCTCCTTGGACAGGGGACCTACGAGCAGTACTTC.

The chain joins TRBV2 to TRBJ2-3; D is possibly TRBD2 (5 bases). V gave up 6 bases and J gave up 4 bases, with 14 bases separating them. Per the germline V gene, CDR1 is SNHLY and CDR2 is FYNNEI. The CDR3 contains 14 residues. CDR3 sequence (DNA): TGTGCCAGCAGGGCGGGTTGGGCCCCAGATACGCAGTATTTT. Its protein is CASRAGWAPDTQYF.

The V call is TRBV2, the J call TRBJ2-3; D is uncertain. The CDR3 covers 12 residues. With 0 bases removed from V and 9 bases from J, the gap between germline ends came to 7 bases. Germline loops: CDR1 SNHLY, CDR2 FYNNEI. The CDR3 is CASSEALETQYF. The CDR3 nucleotides are TGTGCCAGCAGTGAAGCCCTGGAGACGCAGTATTTT. Full variable domain (rest looked up from reference TRBV2 and TRBJ2-3): EPEVTQTPSHQVTQMGQEVILRCVPISNHLYFYWYRQILGQKVEFLVSFYNNEISEKSEIFDDQFSVERPDGSNFTLKIRSTKLEDSAMYFCASSEALETQYFGPGTRLTVL.

The table lists this clone with a count of one. The V gene is TRBV4-1, the J gene TRBJ2-6; 8 bases are a match to TRBD1. Germline-derived CDR1 and CDR2 are MGHRA and YSYEKL. This CDR3 comprises 17 residues. The V segment lost 3 bases and the J segment 0 bases; nucleotides outside the gene matches: 4. CDR3 residues: CASSHSGGISGANVLTF. The DNA of the CDR3 is TGCGCCAGCAGCCATTCAGGGGGCATCTCTGGGGCCAACGTCCTGACTTTC.

The genes are TRBV6-1 and TRBJ1-1; 7 positions agree with TRBD1. Germline loops: CDR1 MNHNS, CDR2 SASEGT. The CDR3 loop spans 14 amino acids. Unmatched junction bases numbered 7, after V lost 5 bases and J lost 4 bases. The CDR3 DNA is TGTGCCAGCAGTAGAAACAGGGGTGGCACTGAAGCTTTCTTT. It is translated as CASSRNRGGTEAFF.

The rearrangement joins TRBV7-2 to TRBJ1-2; 7 nucleotides match TRBD1. The CDR3 extends over 14 amino acids. Germline CDR1 reads SGHTA; CDR2 reads FQGNSA. J was trimmed by 4 bases and V by 5 bases; bases with no gene match: 7. CDR3 in amino acids: CASSTSTGTYGYTF. The CDR3 region has the DNA TGTGCCAGCAGCACCTCGACAGGGACCTATGGCTACACCTTC. Full variable domain (outside the CDR3, taken from reference TRBV7-2 and TRBJ1-2): GAGVSQSPSNKVTEKGKDVELRCDPISGHTALYWYRQSLGQGLEFLIYFQGNSAPDKSGLPSDRFSAERTGGSVSTLTIQRTQQEDSAVYLCASSTSTGTYGYTFGSGTRLTVV.